These T cell receptor beta chains were read from a single sample in a study of breast tumors, draining lymph nodes, adjacent tissues. TCRdb itself ran the multiplex PCR reads through MiXCR, one entry per CDR3 protein. In the table there are 200,000 to 250,000 distinct CDR3 sequences, 32% of which are singletons. Sequencing was performed on axillary lymph node tissue. Receptor source: a female donor with breast cancer. Some clones in this sample may be carry-over from other donors' samples. The CDR3 runs from the conserved cysteine through the conserved F or W. Each record gives: clone size, CDR3 length, J gene, V gene, D gene, CDR3 protein, CDR3 DNA. D genes are given only for firm matches. Size is omitted from some rows. Given values are once, few, many or a class for expanded clones.

abundance: many
len: 14
j_gene: TRBJ2-3
v_gene: TRBV7-3
d_gene: .
CDR3aa: CASSLTGGENTQYF
CDR3nt: TGTGCCAGCAGCTTGACCGGCGGGGAGAATACGCAGTATTTT

abundance: .
len: 14
j_gene: TRBJ2-5
v_gene: TRBV30
d_gene: TRBD1
CDR3aa: CAWSPGQANQPQYF
CDR3nt: TGTGCCTGGAGTCCCGGACAGGCGAATCAGCCCCAGTACTTC

abundance: many
len: 13
j_gene: TRBJ2-1
v_gene: TRBV29-1
d_gene: .
CDR3aa: CSVDGTSYNEQFF
CDR3nt: TGCAGCGTTGATGGGACCTCCTACAATGAGCAGTTCTTC

abundance: many
len: 14
j_gene: TRBJ2-7
v_gene: TRBV13
d_gene: TRBD2
CDR3aa: CASRRSGSKYEQYF
CDR3nt: TGTGCCAGCAGGCGAAGCGGGAGTAAGTACGAGCAGTACTTC

abundance: many
len: 11
j_gene: TRBJ1-1
v_gene: TRBV7-9
d_gene: .
CDR3aa: CASDGNTEAFF
CDR3nt: TGTGCCAGCGACGGGAACACTGAAGCTTTCTTT

abundance: many
len: 16
j_gene: TRBJ2-7
v_gene: TRBV7-2
d_gene: .
CDR3aa: CASSLDLRQGSHEQYF
CDR3nt: TGTGCCAGCAGCTTAGACCTCCGGCAGGGATCCCACGAGCAGTACTTC

abundance: few
len: 13
j_gene: TRBJ2-3
v_gene: TRBV7-2
d_gene: .
CDR3aa: CASSTDSTDTQYF
CDR3nt: TGTGCCAGCAGCACCGACAGCACAGATACGCAGTATTTT

abundance: many
len: 16
j_gene: TRBJ1-2
v_gene: TRBV5-1
d_gene: .
CDR3aa: CASSLAPADSNYGYTF
CDR3nt: TGCGCCAGCAGCTTGGCACCAGCAGACTCTAACTATGGCTACACCTTC

abundance: .
len: 13
j_gene: TRBJ2-7
v_gene: TRBV20-1
d_gene: .
CDR3aa: CSARPTAAYGQYF
CDR3nt: TGCAGTGCACGCCCGACGGCTGCCTACGGGCAGTACTTC

abundance: many
len: 17
j_gene: TRBJ2-1
v_gene: TRBV19
d_gene: TRBD2
CDR3aa: CARTMTSGRESYNEQFF
CDR3nt: TGTGCCAGGACCATGACTAGCGGGAGGGAGTCCTACAATGAGCAGTTCTTC

abundance: .
len: 12
j_gene: TRBJ2-7
v_gene: TRBV24-1
d_gene: .
CDR3aa: CATLPSWGEQYF
CDR3nt: TGTGCCACCCTACCTTCGTGGGGAGAGCAGTACTTC

abundance: many
len: 18
j_gene: TRBJ2-1
v_gene: TRBV29-1
d_gene: TRBD2
CDR3aa: CSVGGSGRSQQHYNEQFF
CDR3nt: TGCAGCGTTGGAGGCAGCGGGAGGTCCCAACAACACTACAATGAGCAGTTCTTC

abundance: .
len: 18
j_gene: TRBJ2-1
v_gene: TRBV20-1
d_gene: .
CDR3aa: CSARSDSIPTRSHNEQFF
CDR3nt: TGCAGTGCTAGGTCGGACAGTATTCCTACCCGGTCCCACAATGAGCAGTTCTTC

abundance: .
len: 15
j_gene: TRBJ1-5
v_gene: TRBV4-1
d_gene: .
CDR3aa: CASSQDLQEGYPQHF
CDR3nt: TGCGCCAGCAGCCAAGATCTACAGGAGGGTTACCCCCAGCATTTT

abundance: .
len: 15
j_gene: TRBJ1-5
v_gene: TRBV11-2
d_gene: .
CDR3aa: CASQTLAGGAQPQHF
CDR3nt: TGTGCCAGCCAGACACTAGCGGGAGGGGCCCAGCCCCAGCATTTT

abundance: many
len: 16
j_gene: TRBJ2-1
v_gene: TRBV9
d_gene: TRBD2
CDR3aa: CASSSTGTSGYNEQFF
CDR3nt: TGTGCCAGCAGCTCGACCGGGACTAGCGGTTACAATGAGCAGTTCTTC